This TCR beta chain originates from a study of patients and donors after allogeneic stem cell transplantation (TCRdb year 2020). V and J are truncated by 7 bases and 5 bases respectively, leaving an intervening sequence of 9 bases. Spanning cysteine to phenylalanine, the CDR3 consists of 13 amino acids. CDR3 DNA is the only sequence kept; it has 39 bases, read in frame from the first base. The library was generated by RT-PCR. The sequencer listed for this sample is NextSeq 550. TCRdb handled the public reads itself, with Q25 trimming in fastp and clone calling in MiXCR, and kept productive beta chains. CDR3 protein duplicates are merged, each entry listing the most common genes and DNA. The sample table lists 110,000 or so distinct CDR3 sequences, around 35% of them with a count of one. In total, the top ten clones hold around 27% of the sample. In regard to this clonotype: The antigen it binds to is not known. Base qualities were left out, and no much larger clone turns up one base away.

This receptor was obtained from a human donor who was either an allogeneic HSCT recipient or a stem cell or donor lymphocyte infusion donor (not recorded which). It is not recorded whose cells these are; they may come from a transplant donor. Recombination connected TRBV12-3 or TRBV12-4 to TRBJ1-6; no confident D gene assignment can be made. The source material was blood, either unsorted or a sorted T cell fraction (not recorded which). The CDR3 protein sequence reads: CASKRQNNSPLHF. The DNA sequence is given as TGTGCCAGCAAACGGCAGAATAATTCACCCCTCCACTTT.